This T cell receptor (delta chain) is from a study of human gamma delta and Vdelta1 T cells (dated by TCRdb to the late 2010s). At the level of the whole study: The study examined Delta One T cells, which are Vd1+ gamma-delta T cells, as cytotoxic effectors against acute myeloid leukemia.

Preparation of the library involved PCR. Instrument on record: Illumina MiSeq. Clone calls in TCRdb were regenerated from the public reads with CATT, after which identical DNA sequences shared one row. The sample includes about 6,300 delta-chain clones, with less than 45% observed a single time. The ten largest clones capture 9% of the sample. Overall study outcomes, separate from this receptor: Delta One T cells were reported to be polyclonal and to show broad cytotoxic targeting of acute myeloid leukemia.

Comment on this clone: Its antigen has not been determined. Base-call qualities are not available, and no considerably larger clone is one nucleotide away.

Counted from cysteine to phenylalanine, this CDR3 has 20 amino acids. Only CDR3 DNA is held: 60 bases, read in frame from base 1. The germline V gene specifies TSWWSYY as CDR1 and QGS as CDR2. Unmatched junction bases come to 21, with V trimmed by 4 bases and J by 6 bases. Sequencing used Vdelta1 gamma-delta T cells from blood grown in culture (DOT cells). Sample cell subset or site, as interpreted from the label and publication: Delta One T cells, in vitro expanded/differentiated Vd1+ gamma-delta T cells. The rearrangement combines TRDV1 with TRDJ2; the junction holds 9 bases that match TRDD3. This TCR derives from a human donor in good health. The nucleotide sequence is given as TGTGCTCTTGGGGGTCTACTTTGGGGGATAAAGGGGTTAGCGTCAGCACAACTCTTCTTT. Its protein is CALGGLLWGIKGLASAQLFF.